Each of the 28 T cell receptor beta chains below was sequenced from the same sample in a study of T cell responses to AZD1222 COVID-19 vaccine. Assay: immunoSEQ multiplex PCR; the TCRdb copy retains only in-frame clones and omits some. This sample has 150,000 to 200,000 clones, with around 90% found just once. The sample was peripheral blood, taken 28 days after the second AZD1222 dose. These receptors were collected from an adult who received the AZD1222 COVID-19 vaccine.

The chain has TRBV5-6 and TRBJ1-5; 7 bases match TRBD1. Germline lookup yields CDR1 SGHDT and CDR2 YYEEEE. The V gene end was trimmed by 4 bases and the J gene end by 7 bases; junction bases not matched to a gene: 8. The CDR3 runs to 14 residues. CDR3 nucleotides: TGTGCCAGCAGCCTCACAGGGGCCGGGCAGCCCCAGCATTTT. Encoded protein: CASSLTGAGQPQHF.

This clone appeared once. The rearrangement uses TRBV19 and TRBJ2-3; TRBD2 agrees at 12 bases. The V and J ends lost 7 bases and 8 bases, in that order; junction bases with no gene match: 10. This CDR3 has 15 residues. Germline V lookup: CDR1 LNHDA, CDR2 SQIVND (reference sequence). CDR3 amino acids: CASTSLAGGAGTQYF. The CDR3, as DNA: TGTGCCAGTACCTCACTAGCGGGGGGAGCGGGTACGCAGTATTTT.

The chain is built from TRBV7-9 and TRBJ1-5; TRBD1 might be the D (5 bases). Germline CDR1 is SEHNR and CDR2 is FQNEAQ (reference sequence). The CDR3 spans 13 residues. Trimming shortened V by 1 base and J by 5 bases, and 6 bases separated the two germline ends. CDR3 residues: CASSLGQYQPQHF. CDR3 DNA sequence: TGTGCCAGCAGCTTAGGACAGTATCAGCCCCAGCATTTT. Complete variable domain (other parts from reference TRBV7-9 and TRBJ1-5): DTGVSQNPRHKITKRGQNVTFRCDPISEHNRLYWYRQTLGQGPEFLTYFQNEAQLEKSRLLSDRFSAERPKGSFSTLEIQRTEQGDSAMYLCASSLGQYQPQHFGDGTRLSIL.

DNA for the CDR3: TGCGCCAGCAGCCGTGGGGCGGGGATAGGTGAAAAACTGTTTTTT. As protein: CASSRGAGIGEKLFF. The gene calls are TRBV5-1 and TRBJ1-4; TRBD1 is a possible D gene (5 bases). Trimming took 4 bases from V and 7 from J, leaving 17 bases between them. CDR1 is SGHRS and CDR2 is YFSETQ in the germline V gene. The CDR3 has 15 residues.

The CDR3 sequence is CASSQDSGRAQYF. In nucleotides, the CDR3 is TGTGCCAGCAGCCAAGATTCGGGAAGGGCGCAGTATTTT. The chain uses TRBV3-1 (or the pseudogene TRBV3-2) and TRBJ2-3; D might be TRBD2 (5 bases). Germline CDR1 is LGHDT and CDR2 is YNNKEL (reference sequence). V was clipped by 0 bases and J by 10 bases, with 11 bases between them. The CDR3 has 13 amino acids.

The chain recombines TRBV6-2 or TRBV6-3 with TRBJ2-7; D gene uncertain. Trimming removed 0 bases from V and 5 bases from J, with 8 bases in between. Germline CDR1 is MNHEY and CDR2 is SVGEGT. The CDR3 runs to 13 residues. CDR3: CASSYSLYDEQYF. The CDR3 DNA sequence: TGTGCCAGCAGTTACTCGCTATATGACGAGCAGTACTTC.

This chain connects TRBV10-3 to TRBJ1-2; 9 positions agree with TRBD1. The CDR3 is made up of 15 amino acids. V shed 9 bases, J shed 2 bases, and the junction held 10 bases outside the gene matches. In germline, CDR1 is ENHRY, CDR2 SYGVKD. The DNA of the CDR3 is TGTGCCATACAAACAGGGGGCGGAATCAACTATGGCTACACCTTC. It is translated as CAIQTGGGINYGYTF.

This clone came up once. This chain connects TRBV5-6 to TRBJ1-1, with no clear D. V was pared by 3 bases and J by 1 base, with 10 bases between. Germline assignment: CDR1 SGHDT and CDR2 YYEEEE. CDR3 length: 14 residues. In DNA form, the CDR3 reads TGTGCCAGCAGCTCCCTTAACAGGAACACTGAAGCTTTCTTT. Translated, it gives CASSSLNRNTEAFF.

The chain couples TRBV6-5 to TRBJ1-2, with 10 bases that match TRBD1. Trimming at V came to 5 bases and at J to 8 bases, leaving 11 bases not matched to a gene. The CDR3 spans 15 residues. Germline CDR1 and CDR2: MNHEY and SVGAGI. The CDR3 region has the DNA TGTGCCAGCAGTCCAGACGGGACAGGGGTAGGCGGCTACACCTTC. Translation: CASSPDGTGVGGYTF.

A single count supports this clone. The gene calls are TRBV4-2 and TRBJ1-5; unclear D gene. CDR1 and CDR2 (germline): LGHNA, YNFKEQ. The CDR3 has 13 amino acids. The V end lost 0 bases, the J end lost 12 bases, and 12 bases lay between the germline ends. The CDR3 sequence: CASSQDLEGYQHF. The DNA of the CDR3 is TGTGCCAGCAGCCAAGATCTAGAAGGGTACCAGCATTTT.

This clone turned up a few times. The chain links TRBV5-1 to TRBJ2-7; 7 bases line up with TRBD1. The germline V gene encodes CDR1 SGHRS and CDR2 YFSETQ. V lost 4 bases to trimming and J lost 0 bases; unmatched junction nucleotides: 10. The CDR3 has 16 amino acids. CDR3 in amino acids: CASSGGQASTSYEQYF. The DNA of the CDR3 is TGCGCCAGCAGCGGAGGACAGGCCTCTACCTCCTACGAGCAGTACTTC.

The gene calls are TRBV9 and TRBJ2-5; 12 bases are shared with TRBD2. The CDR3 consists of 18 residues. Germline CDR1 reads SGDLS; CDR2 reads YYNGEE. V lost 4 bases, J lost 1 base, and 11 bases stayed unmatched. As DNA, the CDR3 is TGTGCCAGCAGCCCCCTGGGAGGACTAGCGGGGACCCAAGAGACCCAGTACTTC. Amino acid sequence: CASSPLGGLAGTQETQYF.

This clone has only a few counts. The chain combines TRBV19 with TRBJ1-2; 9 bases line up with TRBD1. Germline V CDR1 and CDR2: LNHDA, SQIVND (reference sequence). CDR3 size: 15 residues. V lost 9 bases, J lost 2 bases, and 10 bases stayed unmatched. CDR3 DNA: TGTGCCAGGCCGATACAGGGGGCATTCAACTATGGCTACACCTTC. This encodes CARPIQGAFNYGYTF. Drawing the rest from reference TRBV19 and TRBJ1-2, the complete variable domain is DGGITQSPKYLFRKEGQNVTLSCEQNLNHDAMYWYRQDPGQGLRLIYYSQIVNDFQKGDIAEGYSVSREKKESFPLTVTSAQKNPTAFYLCARPIQGAFNYGYTFGSGTRLTVV.

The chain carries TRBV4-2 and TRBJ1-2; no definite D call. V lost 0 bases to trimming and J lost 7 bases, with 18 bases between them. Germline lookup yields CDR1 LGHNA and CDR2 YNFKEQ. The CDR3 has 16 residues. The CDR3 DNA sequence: TGTGCCAGCAGCCAAGATGCGACGTCTCAGGTTCGTGGCTACACCTTC. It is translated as CASSQDATSQVRGYTF.

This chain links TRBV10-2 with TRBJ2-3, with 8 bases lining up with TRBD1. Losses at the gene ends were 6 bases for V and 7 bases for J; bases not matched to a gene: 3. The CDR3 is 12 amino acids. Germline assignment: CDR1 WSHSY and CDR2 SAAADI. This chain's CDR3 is CASRQGANTQYF. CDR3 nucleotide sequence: TGCGCCAGCAGGCAGGGGGCGAATACGCAGTATTTT.

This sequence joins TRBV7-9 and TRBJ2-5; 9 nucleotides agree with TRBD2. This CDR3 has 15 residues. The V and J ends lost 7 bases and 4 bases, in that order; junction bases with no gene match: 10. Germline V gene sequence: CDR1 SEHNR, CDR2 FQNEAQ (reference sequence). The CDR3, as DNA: TGTGCCAGCACCATCCCCAGCGGGGGGCTAGAGACCCAGTACTTC. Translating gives CASTIPSGGLETQYF.

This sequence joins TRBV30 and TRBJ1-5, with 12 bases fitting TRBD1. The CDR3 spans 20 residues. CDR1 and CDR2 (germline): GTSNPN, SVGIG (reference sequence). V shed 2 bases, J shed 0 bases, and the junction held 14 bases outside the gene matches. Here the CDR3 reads CAWSRGRPGQGAGSNQPQHF. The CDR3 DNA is TGTGCCTGGAGTCGCGGGAGGCCGGGACAGGGGGCGGGTAGCAATCAGCCCCAGCATTTT.

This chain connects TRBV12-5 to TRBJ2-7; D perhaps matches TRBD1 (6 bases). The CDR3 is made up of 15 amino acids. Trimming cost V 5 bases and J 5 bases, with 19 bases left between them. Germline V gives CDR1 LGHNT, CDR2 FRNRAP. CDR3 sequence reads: CASGLGAGAVNEQYF. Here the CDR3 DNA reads TGTGCTAGTGGTCTAGGGGCAGGGGCGGTAAACGAGCAGTACTTC.

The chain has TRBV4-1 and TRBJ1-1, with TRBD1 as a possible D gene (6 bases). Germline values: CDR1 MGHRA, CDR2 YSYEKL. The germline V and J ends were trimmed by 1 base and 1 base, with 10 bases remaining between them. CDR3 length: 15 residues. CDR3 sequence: CASSQGGAPNTEAFF. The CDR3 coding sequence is TGCGCCAGCAGCCAAGGGGGGGCTCCGAACACTGAAGCTTTCTTT.

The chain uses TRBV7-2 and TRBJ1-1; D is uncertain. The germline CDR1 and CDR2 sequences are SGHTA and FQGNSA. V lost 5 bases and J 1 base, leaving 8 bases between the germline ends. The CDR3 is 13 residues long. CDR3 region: CASSQQPNTEAFF. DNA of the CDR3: TGTGCCAGCAGCCAACAACCGAACACTGAAGCTTTCTTT. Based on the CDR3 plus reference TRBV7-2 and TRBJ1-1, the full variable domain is GAGVSQSPSNKVTEKGKDVELRCDPISGHTALYWYRQSLGQGLEFLIYFQGNSAPDKSGLPSDRFSAERTGGSVSTLTIQRTQQEDSAVYLCASSQQPNTEAFFGQGTRLTVV.

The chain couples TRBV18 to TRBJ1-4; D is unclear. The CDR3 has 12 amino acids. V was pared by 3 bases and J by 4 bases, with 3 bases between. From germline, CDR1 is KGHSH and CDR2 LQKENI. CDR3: CASSPNNEKLFF. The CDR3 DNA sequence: TGTGCCAGCTCACCTAATAATGAAAAACTGTTTTTT.

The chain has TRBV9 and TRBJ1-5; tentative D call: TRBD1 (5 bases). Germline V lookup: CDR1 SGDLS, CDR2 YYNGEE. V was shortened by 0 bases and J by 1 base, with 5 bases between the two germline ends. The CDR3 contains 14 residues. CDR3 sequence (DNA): TGTGCCAGCAGCGTAGGACAGAGCAATCAGCCCCAGCATTTT. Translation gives CASSVGQSNQPQHF.

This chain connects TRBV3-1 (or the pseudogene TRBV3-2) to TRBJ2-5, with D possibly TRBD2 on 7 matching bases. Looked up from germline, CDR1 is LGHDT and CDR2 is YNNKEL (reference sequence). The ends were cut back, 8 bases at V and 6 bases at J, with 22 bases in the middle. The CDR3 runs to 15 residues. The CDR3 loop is CASSEGGPSLKTQYF. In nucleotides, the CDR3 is TGTGCCAGCTCCGAGGGGGGGCCCAGCTTGAAGACCCAGTACTTC.

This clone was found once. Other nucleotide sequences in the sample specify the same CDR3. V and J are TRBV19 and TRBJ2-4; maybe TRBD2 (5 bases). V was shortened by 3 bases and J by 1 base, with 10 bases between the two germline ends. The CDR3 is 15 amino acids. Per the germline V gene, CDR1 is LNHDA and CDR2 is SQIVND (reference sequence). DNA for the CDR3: TGTGCCAGTAGTATTGGACTTCTCGCCAAAAACATTCAGTACTTC. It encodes CASSIGLLAKNIQYF.

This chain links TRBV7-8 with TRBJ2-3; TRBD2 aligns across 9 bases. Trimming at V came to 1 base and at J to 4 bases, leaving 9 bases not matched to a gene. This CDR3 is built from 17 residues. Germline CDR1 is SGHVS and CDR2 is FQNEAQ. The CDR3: CASSLGPRGGAPDTQYF. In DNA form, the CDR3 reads TGTGCCAGCAGCTTAGGGCCGCGCGGGGGGGCCCCAGATACGCAGTATTTT.

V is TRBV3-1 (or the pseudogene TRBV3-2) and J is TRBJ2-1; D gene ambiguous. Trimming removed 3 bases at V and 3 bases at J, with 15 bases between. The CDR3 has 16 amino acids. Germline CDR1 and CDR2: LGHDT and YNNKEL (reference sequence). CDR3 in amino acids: CASSHVGGPDYNEQFF. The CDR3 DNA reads TGTGCCAGCAGCCACGTTGGCGGACCTGACTACAATGAGCAGTTCTTC.

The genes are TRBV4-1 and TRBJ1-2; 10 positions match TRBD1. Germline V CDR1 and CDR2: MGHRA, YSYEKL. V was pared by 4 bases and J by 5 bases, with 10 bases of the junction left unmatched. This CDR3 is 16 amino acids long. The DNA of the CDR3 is TGCGCCAGCAGCCCAGAGGGGACAGGGGTGGCGTATGGCTACACCTTC. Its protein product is CASSPEGTGVAYGYTF.

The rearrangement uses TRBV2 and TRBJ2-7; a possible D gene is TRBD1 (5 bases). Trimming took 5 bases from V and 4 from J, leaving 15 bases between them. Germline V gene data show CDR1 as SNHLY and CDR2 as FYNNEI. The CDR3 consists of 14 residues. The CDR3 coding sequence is TGTGCCAGCAGTTCTCAGGGAATCCAATACGAGCAGTACTTC. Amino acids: CASSSQGIQYEQYF.